The 15 T cell receptor beta chains listed next were all sequenced from one sample in a study of blood T cell repertoires in COVID-19. Some clones are missing from TCRdb's copy, which holds only in-frame ones; the method was immunoSEQ multiplex PCR. The sample includes about 68,000 clones, around 85% of them seen just once. Sequencing used peripheral blood. These receptors were obtained from a man aged 50-60 years with acute or convalescent COVID-19.

This sequence joins TRBV7-2 and TRBJ2-1, with TRBD2 matching over 13 bases. V shed 4 bases and J 3 bases; nucleotides not matched to a gene: 6. The CDR3 covers 17 residues. Germline CDR1 reads SGHTA; CDR2 reads FQGNSA. The CDR3 DNA reads TGTGCCAGCAGCTCCGGACTAGCGGGGGCAGACTACAATGAGCAGTTCTTC. Translation: CASSSGLAGADYNEQFF.

The chain joins TRBV4-2 to TRBJ2-7; tentatively, D is TRBD1 (5 bases). Trimming took off 0 bases at V and 2 bases at J, with 14 bases between the two ends. The CDR3 spans 16 residues. The germline V gene has CDR1 LGHNA and CDR2 YNFKEQ. The CDR3 loop is CASSQDSQGVAYEQYF. The CDR3 nucleotides read TGTGCCAGCAGCCAAGACTCCCAGGGTGTAGCCTACGAGCAGTACTTC.

The V and J genes are TRBV25-1 and TRBJ2-1; 11 bases agree with TRBD1. Germline CDR1 and CDR2: MGHDK and SYGVNS. V gave up 6 bases and J gave up 4 bases; unmatched junction bases: 2. The CDR3 runs 14 residues. CDR3 loop: CASRGDRGYNEQFF. CDR3 nucleotide sequence: TGTGCCAGCAGAGGGGACAGGGGGTACAATGAGCAGTTCTTC.

This chain uses TRBV28 with TRBJ2-1; TRBD2 matches at 11 bases. The germline V gene has CDR1 MDHEN and CDR2 SYDVKM. Germline trimming cut 4 bases from V and 8 bases from J; bases unmatched to any gene: 7. This CDR3 region has 15 residues. CDR3 residues: CASSSGLAESYEQFF. The CDR3 nucleotides are TGTGCCAGCAGTTCGGGACTAGCGGAGAGCTATGAGCAGTTCTTC.

The gene calls are TRBV7-9 and TRBJ2-7, with 8 bases identical to TRBD1. V was clipped by 4 bases and J by 6 bases; unmatched bases: 5. This CDR3 spans 13 amino acids. Germline CDR1 is SEHNR and CDR2 is FQNEAQ (reference sequence). CDR3 sequence reads: CASSSRQGSEQYF. The CDR3 coding sequence is TGTGCCAGCAGCTCCCGACAGGGGAGCGAGCAGTACTTC.

The rearrangement joins TRBV7-8 to TRBJ2-5; 7 bases are shared with TRBD2. Germline assignment: CDR1 SGHVS and CDR2 FQNEAQ. Unmatched junction bases numbered 12, after V lost 7 bases and J lost 1 base. The CDR3 loop spans 16 amino acids. CDR3 DNA sequence: TGTGCCAGCACCATTGGGGGGGAGGTTGTCCAAGAGACCCAGTACTTC. Encoded protein: CASTIGGEVVQETQYF.

The CDR3 reads CAIRPPTGNTEAFF. The CDR3 DNA follows: TGTGCCATCAGGCCCCCGACGGGAAACACTGAAGCTTTCTTT. The chain is built from TRBV10-3 and TRBJ1-1; D gene unclear. The germline gives CDR1 ENHRY, CDR2 SYGVKD. The CDR3 consists of 14 residues. V was clipped by 6 bases and J by 2 bases, with 13 bases between them.

This chain connects TRBV5-1 to TRBJ2-2; 11 bases fit TRBD1. The CDR3 runs 16 residues. Germline V gives CDR1 SGHRS, CDR2 YFSETQ. V dropped 4 bases and J dropped 5; count of bases not matched to a gene: 7. CDR3 sequence (DNA): TGCGCCAGCAGCACCGGACAGGGGGCGGGTACCGGGGAGCTGTTTTTT. Translated, it gives CASSTGQGAGTGELFF.

Points on this clone: Germline is not matched at one junction end, which may reflect a read error. The V call is TRBV7-7, the J call TRBJ2-3, with 11 bases lining up with TRBD2. Germline lookup yields CDR1 SSHAT and CDR2 FNYEAQ (reference sequence). This CDR3 is built from 16 residues. The CDR3, as DNA: TGTGCTAGCAGCTTAATGGCTAGCGGGGGGCAAGATACGCAGTATTTT. Encoded protein: CASSLMASGGQDTQYF.

This rearrangement joins TRBV10-1 to TRBJ2-7, with 10 bases aligning to TRBD1. CDR3 length equals 18 residues. Germline assignment: CDR1 WNHNN and CDR2 SYGVQD (reference sequence). The junction had 17 bases not matched to a gene; V was cut back by 8 bases and J by 1 base. The CDR3 nucleotides are TGCGCCAGCGGCTTTTTCCGGGACAGGGGCCCCCCATCCTACGAGCAGTACGTC. Translation: CASGFFRDRGPPSYEQYV.

This clone was seen just once. The chain uses TRBV12-5 and TRBJ2-2, with D possibly matching TRBD1 (5 bases). The CDR3 spans 14 residues. Trimming pared 6 bases from V and 5 bases from J, leaving 13 bases between. Germline V gives CDR1 LGHNT, CDR2 FRNRAP. CDR3 amino acids: CASGPDSDTGELFF. Here the CDR3 DNA reads TGTGCTAGTGGACCTGACAGCGATACCGGGGAGCTGTTTTTT.

The V and J genes are TRBV30 and TRBJ1-6; D unresolved. Germline V gene lookup returns CDR1 GTSNPN and CDR2 SVGIG (reference sequence). CDR3 length equals 15 residues. Trimming removed 3 bases at V and 0 bases at J, with 9 bases between. CDR3 sequence (DNA): TGTGCCTGGAGCCTACAGAGCTCCTATAATTCACCCCTCCACTTT. Translating it yields CAWSLQSSYNSPLHF.

This chain connects TRBV6-5 to TRBJ2-3; TRBD1 agrees at 9 bases. The CDR3 extends over 15 amino acids. J gave up 3 bases and V 3 bases, and 4 bases lay outside the gene matches. Germline loops: CDR1 MNHEY, CDR2 SVGAGI. The CDR3 sequence is CASSYGTGRTDTQYF. The CDR3, as DNA: TGTGCCAGCAGTTATGGGACAGGGCGTACAGATACGCAGTATTTT.

This chain connects TRBV11-2 to TRBJ2-1, with 8 bases aligning to TRBD1. Unmatched junction bases numbered 7, after V lost 5 bases and J lost 4 bases. Germline CDR1 reads SGHAT; CDR2 reads FQNNGV. The length of the CDR3 is 15 residues. CDR3: CASSPGQGGYNEQFF. CDR3 in DNA: TGTGCCAGCAGCCCCGGACAGGGTGGTTACAATGAGCAGTTCTTC.

The J gene is TRBJ1-2, the V gene TRBV7-9, with D possibly TRBD1 on 6 matching bases. The V gene lost 4 bases and the J gene lost 2 bases, with 17 bases spanning the gap. The CDR3 contains 16 residues. From germline, CDR1 is SEHNR and CDR2 FQNEAQ (reference sequence). The CDR3 nucleotides read TGTGCCAGCAGCTCAGTCGCCGGGACACCGAACTATGGCTACACCTTC. Residues: CASSSVAGTPNYGYTF.